The clone carrying this T cell receptor (beta chain) was seen at least ten times. Its antigen is still unknown. Trimming removed 8 bases at V and 2 bases at J, with 10 bases between. Germline CDR1 SGHAT, CDR2 FQNNGV. CDR3 length: 13 residues. The time point here: sample taken at primary tumor resection. There were around 72 donors, all of them untreated patients with early-stage non-small cell lung cancer. In each case, whole RNA from tumor, nontumor lung or frozen PBMC was sequenced unsorted. TCRdb called the 5' RACE reads again in MiXCR, with one record for every CDR3 protein. The data show thousands of distinct CDR3 sequences, 4% to 5.5% seen once. The data belong to a study of spatial heterogeneity in lung cancer. Findings and limits, study-wide: Circulating ubiquitous expanded tumor TCRs were observed more frequently at resection than at follow-up.

The TCR comes from a male donor with early-stage non-small cell lung cancer. This chain connects TRBV11-2 to TRBJ1-3; D unclear. The sequenced sample was PBMCs, obtained at surgery. CDR3 region: CASGLTAGNTIYF. For the CDR3, the DNA is TGTGCCAGCGGGTTGACCGCTGGAAACACCATATATTTT.